This T cell receptor beta chain was recorded in a study of T-cell reconstitution after alpha-beta-depleted transplantation in children. Per the germline V gene, CDR1 is SQVTM and CDR2 is ANQGSEA. The CDR3 runs 11 residues. With V trimmed by 6 bases and J by 5 bases, 2 bases remained unmatched. Molecular barcoding with unique molecular identifiers was used for the TCRbeta library. TCRdb re-derived calls from the PCR reads in MiXCR, one entry per CDR3 protein. The sample includes about 610,000 distinct CDR3 sequences, roughly a tenth seen only once; the top ten take approximately 4.1%. The sequence derives from a human donor who donated a stem cell graft to a child with acute myeloid leukemia. The J gene is TRBJ2-3, the V gene TRBV29-1; 7 bases are a match to TRBD2. Material: PBMCs from the stem cell graft donor, obtained from the stem cell graft. This chain's CDR3 is CSVSSGDTQYF. The CDR3 coding sequence is TGCAGCGTGTCTAGCGGAGATACGCAGTATTTT.